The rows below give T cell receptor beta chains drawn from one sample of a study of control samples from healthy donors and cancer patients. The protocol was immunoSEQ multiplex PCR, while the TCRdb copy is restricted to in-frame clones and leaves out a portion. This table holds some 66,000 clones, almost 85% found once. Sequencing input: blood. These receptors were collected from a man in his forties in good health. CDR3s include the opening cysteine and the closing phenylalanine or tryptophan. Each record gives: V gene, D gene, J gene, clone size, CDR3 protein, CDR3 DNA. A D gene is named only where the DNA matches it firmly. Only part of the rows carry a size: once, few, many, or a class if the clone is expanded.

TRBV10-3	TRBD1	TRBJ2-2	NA	CAIRPDRSNTGELFF	TGTGCCATCAGACCGGACAGGAGTAACACCGGGGAGCTGTTTTTT
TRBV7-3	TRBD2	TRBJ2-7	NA	CASSSVAGEVHEQYF	TGTGCCAGCAGCTCGGTAGCGGGAGAGGTTCACGAGCAGTACTTC
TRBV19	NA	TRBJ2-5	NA	CASNNPRPGGFYQETQYF	TGTGCCAGTAATAACCCACGGCCCGGCGGGTTCTACCAAGAGACCCAGTACTTC
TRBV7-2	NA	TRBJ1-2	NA	CASSTGTPGIHGYTF	TGTGCCAGCAGCACCGGGACCCCGGGAATCCATGGCTACACCTTC
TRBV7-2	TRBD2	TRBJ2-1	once	CASSLIRNRGDEQFF	TGTGCCAGCAGCTTAATACGAAACCGGGGGGATGAGCAGTTCTTC
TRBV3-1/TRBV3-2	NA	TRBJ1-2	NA	CASSQDGERGYTF	TGTGCCAGCAGCCAAGACGGGGAACGCGGCTACACCTTC
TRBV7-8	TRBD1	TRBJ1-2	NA	CASSSLTGLNSLYGYTF	TGTGCCAGCAGCTCCCTGACAGGGCTTAACTCCCTATATGGCTACACCTTC
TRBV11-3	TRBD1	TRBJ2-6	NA	CASSLSAGGAGANVLTF	TGTGCCAGCAGCTTATCTGCAGGGGGAGCAGGGGCCAACGTCCTGACTTTC
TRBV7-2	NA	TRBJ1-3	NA	CASRSSGGTRNTIYF	TGTGCCAGCAGGTCCTCCGGCGGCACCAGAAACACCATATATTTT
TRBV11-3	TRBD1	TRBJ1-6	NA	CASSSAGTGSSPLHF	TGTGCCAGCAGTTCTGCCGGGACAGGTAGCTCACCCCTCCACTTT
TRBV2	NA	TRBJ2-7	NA	CASTYDRSSYEQYF	TGTGCCAGCACTTACGACAGAAGCTCCTACGAGCAGTACTTC
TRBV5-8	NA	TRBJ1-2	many	CASSPGSWGRSYGYTF	TGTGCCAGCAGCCCCGGTTCTTGGGGGCGTAGCTATGGCTACACCTTC
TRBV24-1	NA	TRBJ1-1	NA	CATSRGVSTEAFF	TGTGCCACCAGCCGAGGGGTGTCAACTGAAGCTTTCTTT
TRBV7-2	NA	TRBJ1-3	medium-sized	CASSNRVAPGNTIYF	TGTGCCAGCAGCAACCGGGTGGCCCCGGGGAACACCATATATTTT
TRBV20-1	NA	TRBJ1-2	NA	CSAREGKGYTF	TGCAGTGCTAGAGAGGGGAAGGGCTACACCTTC
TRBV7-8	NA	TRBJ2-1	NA	CASSPAAGPYNEQFF	TGTGCCAGCAGCCCTGCGGCGGGCCCCTACAATGAGCAGTTCTTC
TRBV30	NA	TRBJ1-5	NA	CAYTLWGQGSGNQPQHF	TGTGCCTATACCCTGTGGGGACAAGGATCGGGCAATCAGCCCCAGCATTTT
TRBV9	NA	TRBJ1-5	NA	CASSVGADQPQHF	TGTGCCAGCAGCGTAGGGGCGGATCAGCCCCAGCATTTT
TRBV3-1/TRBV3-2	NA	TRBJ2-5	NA	CASSQGTQETQYF	TGTGCCAGCAGCCAAGGAACCCAAGAGACCCAGTACTTC
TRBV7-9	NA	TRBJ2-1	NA	CASSLLGDEQFF	TGTGCCAGCAGCTTACTAGGAGATGAGCAGTTCTTC
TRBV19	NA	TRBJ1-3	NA	CASSTRQVSSGNTIYF	TGTGCCAGTAGTACCCGACAGGTCTCCTCTGGAAACACCATATATTTT
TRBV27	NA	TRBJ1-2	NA	CASSITQNYGYTF	TGTGCCAGCAGTATAACTCAAAACTATGGCTACACCTTC
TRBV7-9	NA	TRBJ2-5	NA	CASSLLSQAQETQYF	TGTGCCAGCAGCTTATTAAGTCAGGCCCAGGAGACCCAGTACTTC
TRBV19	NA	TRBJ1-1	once	CASRGGADRNTEAFF	TGTGCTAGCCGAGGGGGGGCAGACAGGAACACTGAAGCTTTCTTT
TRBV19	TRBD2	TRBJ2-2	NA	CASSNRFGEGGELFF	TGTGCCAGTAGTAATCGTTTCGGGGAGGGCGGGGAGCTGTTTTTT